The present entry profiles one T cell receptor beta chain with its context. Within its sample, this clonotype is medium-sized (0.01 to 0.1%). There is no known antigen for this receptor. Nothing much larger sits one base from this clone, and base qualities are not available. This entry belongs to a study of breast tumors, draining lymph nodes, adjacent tissues (dated by TCRdb to 2016 to 2018). A note on the overall study: Breast cancer patients provided tumor, adjacent nontumor tissue and axillary lymph nodes, and the study compared the TCR beta repertoires across these three sources. In human breast cancer, the study set out to assess how tumor, surrounding tissue and draining lymph node repertoires relate to one another and whether T cells might be exchanged between them.

TCRdb names Illumina HiSeq 2000 as the instrument used. Multiplex PCR amplification was used to generate the TCR beta chain libraries. The amplified TCR beta chain products were analyzed by high-throughput sequencing. In-frame beta chains were kept once TCRdb had trimmed the public reads at Q25 with fastp and called clones with MiXCR. Rows are unified per CDR3 protein, each entry keeping the most common DNA and genes. The sample table holds 15,000 to 16,000 distinct CDR3 sequences, of which less than 65% were seen once. The top ten clones comprise roughly 15% of the sample. The CDR3 holds 17 amino acids from the cysteine to the phenylalanine. The DNA shown is the 51-base CDR3, in frame from base 1. V is clipped by 1 base and J by 2 bases, and the sequence between their germline boundaries is 18 bases long. The germline V gene encodes CDR1 MGHRA and CDR2 YSYEKL. Adjacent samples were composed of nontumor breast tissue surrounding the tumor.

Results and caveats for the whole study, not just this receptor: A scenario in which most tumor T cells derive from the lymph node and then expand within tumor tissue was judged to be consistent with the data. Tumor and nontumor tissue repertoires were found to be significantly more similar in luminal-like than in basal-like breast cancer. The conclusion that tumor T cells originate in lymph nodes was framed as consistent with a hypothesis rather than directly demonstrated. Tumor T-cell repertoires showed less diversity than lymph node repertoires and more diversity than nontumor tissue repertoires, and tumor T-cell repertoires showed preferential V and J gene usage.

The sequenced sample consisted of tumor-adjacent breast tissue. The receptor's source is a female donor with breast cancer. Some clones in this sample may be carry-over from other donors' samples. The chain is encoded by TRBV4-1 joined to TRBJ2-7; the D call is possibly TRBD1 or TRBD2, each sharing 5 bases. The CDR3 loop reads CASSQVSSTRGPYEQYF. The nucleotides read TGCGCCAGCAGCCAAGTCTCATCGACTCGGGGCCCCTACGAGCAGTACTTC.